The 16 T cell receptor beta chains presented below share a single source sample, sequenced in a study of prognosis after radiotherapy for stage I lung cancer. The authors amplified TCR beta CDR3 from genomic DNA using two-round multiplex PCR. With primers specific to each TRBV and TRBJ gene, the first-round PCR was performed. MiXCR, applied by TCRdb to the multiplex PCR reads, yields one record per CDR3 protein. The repertoire includes around 26,000 distinct CDR3 sequences, about 40% of them detected once, and under 25% sits in the top ten. The source material was PBMCs, sampled before or after stereotactic body radiation therapy (not recorded which). The receptors originated from a donor aged 50 or older with non-small cell lung cancer.

In this sample, this clonotype turned up many times. The chain carries TRBV5-4 and TRBJ1-2, with 9 bases fitting TRBD1. Germline-derived CDR1 and CDR2 are SGHNT and YYREEE (reference sequence). The CDR3 spans 16 residues. V gave up 4 bases and J gave up 2 bases; unmatched junction bases: 9. The CDR3 protein is CASSRASGTGNYGYTF. As DNA, the CDR3 is TGTGCCAGCAGCAGAGCCTCCGGGACAGGGAACTATGGCTACACCTTC. Full variable domain (missing parts from reference TRBV5-4 and TRBJ1-2): ETGVTQSPTHLIKTRGQQVTLRCSSQSGHNTVSWYQQALGQGPQFIFQYYREEENGRGNFPPRFSGLQFPNYSSELNVNALELDDSALYLCASSRASGTGNYGYTFGSGTRLTVV.

The chain combines TRBV7-9 with TRBJ1-3; 8 bases align to TRBD1. Germline values: CDR1 SEHNR, CDR2 FQNEAQ (reference sequence). The V segment lost 0 bases and the J segment 4 bases; nucleotides outside the gene matches: 5. The CDR3 has 16 residues. DNA for the CDR3: TGTGCCAGCAGCTTAGCCGGACAGGGCGTAGGAAACACCATATATTTT. It codes for CASSLAGQGVGNTIYF.

This clonotype has ten or more counts. The conserved phenylalanine or tryptophan is not found at the CDR3 terminus, so this likely reflects a read error. This chain connects TRBV5-1 to TRBJ1-1, with 11 bases fitting TRBD1. This CDR3 has 16 residues. V lost 4 bases, J lost 4 bases, and 9 bases stayed unmatched. Germline CDR1 and CDR2: SGHRS and YFSETQ. The CDR3 region is CASSDRDRGLVTEAFL. The CDR3 bases are TGCGCCAGCAGCGACCGGGACAGGGGGTTGGTCACTGAAGCTTTCCTT.

As to this clonotype: A read error is likely here: a far larger clone is one base away. The CDR3 loop is CASSRRDMSYEQYF. CDR3 nucleotide sequence: TGTGCCAGCAGTCGCCGGGACATGAGCTACGAGCAGTACTTC. This chain links TRBV6-9 with TRBJ2-7; TRBD1 is a possible D gene (6 bases). The CDR3 extends over 14 amino acids. From germline, CDR1 is MNHGY and CDR2 SVAAGI. The V and J ends lost 5 bases and 3 bases respectively, with 14 bases between them.

This clonotype was seen repeatedly, ten times or more. J is TRBJ2-5 and V is TRBV2, with 8 bases lining up with TRBD1. V trimming: 5 bases; J trimming: 3 bases; junction bases outside the gene matches: 11. The CDR3 has 16 residues. Germline assignment: CDR1 SNHLY and CDR2 FYNNEI. The CDR3 sequence is CASSQTRTGRKETQYF. The CDR3 DNA reads as TGTGCCAGCAGTCAAACCAGGACAGGGAGGAAAGAGACCCAGTACTTC.

This clonotype has a count of ten or more. The chain has TRBV5-6 and TRBJ1-6; no firm D call. V shed 0 bases and J shed 6 bases, with 4 bases lying between them. CDR1 is SGHDT and CDR2 is YYEEEE in the germline V gene. This CDR3 spans 13 amino acids. CDR3: CASSLGPNSPLHF. The CDR3 DNA reads as TGTGCCAGCAGCTTGGGGCCTAATTCACCCCTCCACTTT.

This clonotype is labeled medium-sized. This chain links TRBV27 with TRBJ1-6; perhaps TRBD1 as D (5 bases). With 1 base removed from V and 7 bases from J, the gap between germline ends came to 8 bases. The CDR3 has 14 residues. Looked up from germline, CDR1 is MNHEY and CDR2 is SMNVEV (reference sequence). CDR3 bases: TGTGCCAGCAGTTTATTTGGGGGGAATTCACCCCTCCACTTT. It is translated as CASSLFGGNSPLHF.

As regards this clonotype: Compared with germline, one end of the junction differs, possibly owing to a read error. V gene TRBV6-2 or TRBV6-3 combines with J gene TRBJ1-5; the D is unclear. The CDR3 loop spans 13 amino acids. CDR1 MNHEY and CDR2 SVGEGT come from the germline V gene. This CDR3 is CTSSYWVRGPQHF. The CDR3 bases are TGTACCAGCAGTTACTGGGTGCGGGGGCCCCAGCATTTT.

This clonotype has ten or more counts. The rearrangement uses TRBV11-2 and TRBJ2-2; 11 bases are shared with TRBD1. Germline CDR1 reads SGHAT; CDR2 reads FQNNGV. Germline trimming cut 4 bases from V and 5 bases from J; bases unmatched to any gene: 6. The CDR3 spans 16 residues. The chain's CDR3 is CASSSSGTGGTGELFF. The CDR3 DNA is TGTGCCAGCAGCTCCTCCGGGACAGGGGGGACCGGGGAGCTGTTTTTT. Full variable domain (rest looked up from reference TRBV11-2 and TRBJ2-2): EAGVAQSPRYKIIEKRQSVAFWCNPISGHATLYWYQQILGQGPKLLIQFQNNGVVDDSQLPKDRFSAERLKGVDSTLKIQPAKLEDSAVYLCASSSSGTGGTGELFFGEGSRLTVL.

This clonotype has at least ten counts. The V call is TRBV30, the J call TRBJ1-1; D is undetermined. V gave up 0 bases and J gave up 5 bases, with 10 bases separating them. The length of the CDR3 is 13 residues. In germline, CDR1 is GTSNPN, CDR2 SVGIG (reference sequence). This CDR3 reads CAWSVSRQTEAFF. CDR3 DNA sequence: TGTGCCTGGAGTGTAAGCAGGCAAACTGAAGCTTTCTTT.

The CDR3 reads CASSVLWEHPQHF. CDR3 coding DNA: TGTGCCAGCAGTGTCCTGTGGGAGCATCCCCAGCATTTT. The rearrangement joins TRBV2 to TRBJ1-5; the D is unclear. Trimming stripped 4 bases from V and 10 bases from J, with 14 bases between. The germline gives CDR1 SNHLY, CDR2 FYNNEI. CDR3 size: 13 residues.

V is TRBV12-3 or TRBV12-4 and J is TRBJ2-2; D is ambiguous. The ends were cut back, 5 bases at V and 5 bases at J, with 12 bases in the middle. This CDR3 region has 14 residues. The CDR3 DNA is TGTGCCAGCAGTCCCGAGGTTGAAACCGGGGAGCTGTTTTTT. Its protein product is CASSPEVETGELFF.

Sample share makes this clonotype medium-sized (0.01 to 0.1%). The V call is TRBV19, the J call TRBJ2-1, with 16 bases aligning to TRBD2. With V trimmed by 3 bases and J by 8 bases, 10 bases remained unmatched. Germline CDR1 reads LNHDA; CDR2 reads SQIVND (reference sequence). The CDR3 consists of 18 residues. The DNA of the CDR3 is TGTGCCAGTAGTATTATCCCGGGACTAGCGGGAGGGAGGGATGAGCAGTTCTTC. Its protein is CASSIIPGLAGGRDEQFF.

This chain connects TRBV19 to TRBJ2-7, with D maybe TRBD2 (7 bases). V was shortened by 11 bases and J by 6 bases, with 20 bases between the two germline ends. There are 13 residues in the CDR3. Germline V lookup: CDR1 LNHDA, CDR2 SQIVND (reference sequence). The CDR3 reads CASGRGGVGEQYF. The DNA for the CDR3 is TGTGCCTCCGGAAGGGGGGGAGTCGGCGAGCAGTACTTC.

This clonotype was seen many times. The V and J genes are TRBV20-1 and TRBJ2-7, with 10 nucleotides matching TRBD2. This CDR3 is built from 15 residues. V was pared by 3 bases and J by 5 bases, with 10 bases of the junction left unmatched. Germline assignment: CDR1 DFQATT and CDR2 SNEGSKA (reference sequence). Written as DNA, the CDR3 is TGCAGTGCTAGGGGGGCTAGCGGGAGCGGCAACGAGCAGTACTTC. It yields the protein CSARGASGSGNEQYF.

J is TRBJ2-1 and V is TRBV27; D could derive from TRBD1 or TRBD2 (5 bases each). CDR3 length: 13 amino acids. Between the trimmed V and J ends, which lost 2 bases and 5 bases, there was a span of 7 bases. The germline V gene encodes CDR1 MNHEY and CDR2 SMNVEV (reference sequence). The chain's CDR3 is CASSLGTNNEQFF. CDR3 bases: TGTGCCAGCAGTTTAGGGACCAACAATGAGCAGTTCTTC.